This T cell receptor beta chain comes out of a study of T cell changes during pregnancy in multiple sclerosis. Germline values: CDR1 KGHSH, CDR2 LQKENI. The CDR3 runs to 19 residues. With 1 base clipped from V and 2 bases from J, the junction kept 11 bases outside the gene matches. This table comes from immunoSEQ multiplex PCR, and its TCRdb copy is limited to in-frame clones, with some not included. The table records about 70,000 clones, approximately 91% of them present only once. The TCR sequence derives from a female donor with multiple sclerosis, enrolled in a pregnancy study. The chain joins TRBV18 to TRBJ2-1; 10 positions match TRBD2. This sample comprised peripheral blood, obtained in the first trimester of pregnancy. CDR3 sequence reads: CASSPLSLAGGNTYNEQFF. CDR3 coding DNA: TGTGCCAGCTCACCACTCTCTTTAGCGGGAGGAAATACCTACAATGAGCAGTTCTTC.